This entry lists 20 T cell receptor beta chains sequenced from one sample in a study of blood T cell repertoires in COVID-19. The data were produced by immunoSEQ multiplex PCR, yet TCRdb's version contains in-frame clones alone and is incomplete. The sample lists tens of thousands of clones; 84% were seen once. Sequencing was carried out using peripheral blood. All receptors derive from a man in his fifties or sixties with acute or convalescent COVID-19.

The chain uses TRBV19 and TRBJ1-1; 10 bases agree with TRBD1. The germline CDR1 and CDR2 sequences are LNHDA and SQIVND (reference sequence). The CDR3 sequence is 17 residues long. The V segment lost 3 bases and the J segment 5 bases; nucleotides outside the gene matches: 12. The CDR3 here is CASSMSLWTGGLTEAFF. CDR3 DNA sequence: TGTGCCAGTAGTATGTCCCTATGGACAGGGGGTTTAACTGAAGCTTTCTTT.

This chain joins TRBV4-1 and TRBJ1-4; D remains unclear. The V end was cut by 2 bases, the J end by 3 bases, with 10 bases between. This CDR3 has 15 amino acids. CDR1 and CDR2 (germline): MGHRA, YSYEKL. The chain's CDR3 is CASSQRDKANEKLFF. The CDR3 coding sequence is TGCGCCAGCAGCCAACGGGATAAGGCTAATGAAAAACTGTTTTTT.

This chain uses TRBV19 with TRBJ1-1; 10 positions match TRBD1. The CDR3 runs to 16 residues. Germline CDR1 LNHDA, CDR2 SQIVND (reference sequence). Trimming at V came to 3 bases and at J to 4 bases, leaving 8 bases not matched to a gene. The CDR3 coding sequence is TGTGCCAGTAGTATCTTAGGAGGACAGGGGGTCACTGAAGCTTTCTTT. It is translated as CASSILGGQGVTEAFF. The full variable domain, its missing parts supplied by reference TRBV19 and TRBJ1-1, is DGGITQSPKYLFRKEGQNVTLSCEQNLNHDAMYWYRQDPGQGLRLIYYSQIVNDFQKGDIAEGYSVSREKKESFPLTVTSAQKNPTAFYLCASSILGGQGVTEAFFGQGTRLTVV.

In DNA form, the CDR3 reads TGTGCCACCAGTACCAACAGGGGTTGGTCCTACAATGAGCAGTTCTTC. This encodes CATSTNRGWSYNEQFF. This chain links TRBV24-1 with TRBJ2-1; 7 nucleotides match TRBD1. The CDR3 has 16 amino acids. Trimming at V came to 6 bases and at J to 1 base, leaving 8 bases not matched to a gene. The germline gives CDR1 KGHDR, CDR2 SFDVKD.

The J gene is TRBJ1-6, the V gene TRBV21-1; TRBD1 is taken as the D call from the table, unchecked against the DNA. TRBV21-1 is deemed a pseudogene. The CDR3 consists of 18 residues. The DNA of the CDR3 is TGTGCCAGCAGCAGAACAACAGGGAGAAGCTCCTATAATTCACCCCTCCACTTT. Amino acid sequence: CASSRTTGRSSYNSPLHF.

This clone was seen a single time. V usage is TRBV5-5 and J usage is TRBJ2-7; D is uncertain. Germline V gene lookup returns CDR1 SGHKS and CDR2 YYEKEE (reference sequence). The length of the CDR3 is 13 residues. Trimming removed 0 bases at V and 1 base at J, with 5 bases between. The CDR3 sequence: CASSLGRSYEQYF. CDR3 bases: TGTGCCAGCAGCTTGGGCCGGTCCTACGAGCAGTACTTC.

The chain carries TRBV13 and TRBJ1-1, with D hard to call. This CDR3 is 13 amino acids long. Trimming pared 4 bases from V and 1 base from J, leaving 7 bases between. Germline CDR1 PRHDT, CDR2 FYEKMQ (reference sequence). CDR3 nucleotide sequence: TGTGCCAGCAGCTCAGTCGAGAACACTGAAGCTTTCTTT. Encoded protein: CASSSVENTEAFF.

The rearrangement uses TRBV19 and TRBJ2-1, with a weak D call TRBD1 (7 bases). CDR3 size: 14 residues. Germline V CDR1 and CDR2: LNHDA, SQIVND (reference sequence). Between the trimmed V and J ends, which lost 7 bases and 6 bases, there was a span of 16 bases. The CDR3 DNA follows: TGTGCCAGTACCCGGAGGGGGCTGGGCAATGAGCAGTTCTTC. It specifies CASTRRGLGNEQFF. Full variable domain (missing parts from reference TRBV19 and TRBJ2-1): DGGITQSPKYLFRKEGQNVTLSCEQNLNHDAMYWYRQDPGQGLRLIYYSQIVNDFQKGDIAEGYSVSREKKESFPLTVTSAQKNPTAFYLCASTRRGLGNEQFFGPGTRLTVL.

The chain recombines TRBV5-6 with TRBJ2-4; D perhaps matches TRBD2 (5 bases). Germline V CDR1 and CDR2: SGHDT, YYEEEE. With 6 bases removed from V and 0 bases from J, the gap between germline ends came to 10 bases. This CDR3 region has 14 residues. The CDR3 coding sequence is TGTGCCAGCAACCGCGGGCTAGCCAAAAACATTCAGTACTTC. This gives the protein CASNRGLAKNIQYF.

V and J are TRBV7-2 and TRBJ2-5; D is perhaps TRBD2 (7 bases). This CDR3 has 15 amino acids. Trimming removed 4 bases at V and 5 bases at J, with 17 bases between. Per the germline V gene, CDR1 is SGHTA and CDR2 is FQGNSA. In DNA form, the CDR3 reads TGTGCCAGCAGCTCGCGGTCGGGGGGCCGGGAGACCCAGTACTTC. This gives the protein CASSSRSGGRETQYF.

CDR3 nucleotides: TGTGCCAGCTCACCAAAGGGGCGCCAGGAAAAACTGTTTTTT. Translation gives CASSPKGRQEKLFF. The chain is built from TRBV18 and TRBJ1-4; tentatively, D is TRBD1 (5 bases). This CDR3 has 14 amino acids. With 2 bases removed from V and 8 bases from J, the gap between germline ends came to 12 bases. Per germline, CDR1 KGHSH and CDR2 LQKENI.

This chain joins TRBV2 and TRBJ1-4, with D possibly being TRBD1 (5 bases). Trimming shortened V by 1 base and J by 0 bases, and 6 bases separated the two germline ends. CDR1 is SNHLY, CDR2 FYNNEI, per germline. The length of the CDR3 is 15 residues. The DNA for the CDR3 is TGTGCCAGCAGTGAAGAGGGGACAACTAATGAAAAACTGTTTTTT. It specifies CASSEEGTTNEKLFF.

J is TRBJ2-2 and V is TRBV25-1; TRBD1 matches 7 bases. Germline CDR1 is MGHDK and CDR2 is SYGVNS. The CDR3 covers 18 residues. V trimming: 3 bases; J trimming: 1 base; junction bases outside the gene matches: 11. The CDR3 sequence is CASSDRGQTRENTGELFF. The DNA for the CDR3 is TGTGCCAGCAGTGATCGGGGACAGACCCGAGAGAACACCGGGGAGCTGTTTTTT.

J is TRBJ2-7 and V is TRBV11-2, with 9 bases matching TRBD1. The J segment lost 2 bases and the V segment lost 9 bases, leaving 17 bases of the junction unmatched. The CDR3 loop spans 17 amino acids. CDR1 and CDR2 (germline): SGHAT, FQNNGV. Here the CDR3 DNA reads TGTGCCAGTGAGCCTCTTTACCGGGACAGGGCCACCTACGAGCAGTACTTC. It specifies CASEPLYRDRATYEQYF.

The CDR3 here is CASSVALDTQYF. The CDR3 region has the DNA TGTGCCAGCAGCGTAGCTTTAGATACGCAGTATTTT. V usage is TRBV9 and J usage is TRBJ2-3; D gene unclear. This CDR3 is 12 amino acids long. Deletions cut 0 bases from V and 5 bases from J, with 4 bases between. Germline V gives CDR1 SGDLS, CDR2 YYNGEE.

V and J are TRBV30 and TRBJ2-2; 7 bases agree with TRBD1. CDR3 size: 14 residues. Germline V gives CDR1 GTSNPN, CDR2 SVGIG (reference sequence). Trimming cost V 3 bases and J 7 bases; bases outside gene matches: 8. CDR3 in DNA: TGTGCCTGGAGGGCCCAGACAGGGCACGGGGAGCTGTTTTTT. Amino acid sequence: CAWRAQTGHGELFF.

This chain links TRBV5-6 with TRBJ2-7; no clear D. The CDR3 contains 11 residues. V was pared by 0 bases and J by 4 bases, with 2 bases between. Germline V gives CDR1 SGHDT, CDR2 YYEEEE. The DNA of the CDR3 is TGTGCCAGCAGCTTGGCTTACGAGCAGTACTTC. This sequence encodes CASSLAYEQYF.

The genes are TRBV27 and TRBJ1-6, with D uncertain. The CDR3 contains 12 residues. V lost 5 bases, J lost 8 bases, and 7 bases lay in between. The V gene's germline CDR1 is MNHEY and CDR2 SMNVEV (reference sequence). This chain's CDR3 is CASSAADSPLHF. The DNA of the CDR3 is TGTGCCAGCAGTGCCGCGGATTCACCCCTCCACTTT.

This chain joins TRBV27 and TRBJ2-5, with 9 nucleotides matching TRBD1. Germline CDR1 is MNHEY and CDR2 is SMNVEV (reference sequence). There are 17 residues in the CDR3. CDR3 nucleotide sequence: TGTGTCCGCAAAGGGTCCAGACAGGGGGGTGACCAAGAGACCCAGTACTTC. It codes for CVRKGSRQGGDQETQYF.

V and J are TRBV2 and TRBJ2-3; 11 bases line up with TRBD1. This CDR3 comprises 15 residues. CDR1 and CDR2 from the germline V gene are SNHLY and FYNNEI. Trimming removed 8 bases from V and 2 bases from J; junction bases left unmatched: 6. CDR3 loop: CASSGTGGFTDTQYF. The DNA for the CDR3 is TGTGCCAGCTCGGGGACAGGGGGGTTCACAGATACGCAGTATTTT.